This entry describes one TCR beta chain. Its antigen is as yet unknown. The sample originates from a study of CD8+ T cells in alopecia areata. The wider study: Treated patients were given 5 to 10 mg oral tofacitinib twice daily. Dosing spanned 6 to 18 months on tofacitinib, then 6 months off drug.

Overall study findings and caveats: Resident alphabeta T-cell populations of normal skin are likewise subject to sequencing in scalp samples. Although TCR sharing was seen in mice, sharing across patients was less clear, possibly for HLA-related reasons.

Lesional scalp punch biopsies and peripheral blood were collected from alopecia areata patients. Extracted RNA was reverse transcribed, and the resulting cDNA served as sequencing template. Measured with immunoSEQ multiplex PCR; TCRdb has only the in-frame clones, and not every one. The table shows thousands of clones, with 64% occurring only once. Between the trimmed V and J ends, which lost 4 bases and 5 bases, there was a span of 14 bases. This CDR3 is built from 14 residues. Germline V gene lookup returns CDR1 MDHEN and CDR2 SYDVKM. The chain couples TRBV28 to TRBJ2-5, with D perhaps assigned TRBD1 or TRBD2 (6 bases each). The sequence derives from a human donor with alopecia areata. The source was skin, collected at week 0. The CDR3 bases are TGTGCCAGCAGTTCTTACGGGGGCGCCGAGACCCAGTACTTC. Protein: CASSSYGGAETQYF.